The next 28 T cell receptor beta chains were all read from a single sample in a study of cytomegalovirus exposure and HLA in healthy donors. The primer mix had 60 Vbeta and 13 Jbeta primers. TCRdb's table, derived via immunoSEQ multiplex PCR, lists solely in-frame clones and lacks some. The table records roughly 200,000 clones, approximately 79% of them present only once. What was sequenced was PBMCs. Every receptor here comes from a woman aged 30 to 39 in good health and CMV-seropositive.

In its sample, this clone was seen once. The rearrangement uses TRBV7-7 and TRBJ2-5; D is unclear. The V and J ends lost 1 base and 7 bases respectively, with 10 bases between them. Germline lookup yields CDR1 SSHAT and CDR2 FNYEAQ (reference sequence). The CDR3 is 13 amino acids. The CDR3 region is CASSLDRYGTQYF. In nucleotides, the CDR3 is TGTGCCAGCAGCTTAGATCGCTACGGGACCCAGTACTTC.

V gene TRBV6-5 combines with J gene TRBJ2-7; D gene uncertain. The V end lost 8 bases, the J end lost 0 bases, and 8 bases lay between the germline ends. Germline V gives CDR1 MNHEY, CDR2 SVGAGI. The CDR3 sequence is 12 residues long. The CDR3: CASSFPSYEQYF. For the CDR3, the DNA is TGTGCCAGCTCCTTCCCCTCCTACGAGCAGTACTTC.

This chain uses TRBV25-1 with TRBJ2-1; 11 bases are shared with TRBD2. The CDR3 runs 15 residues. V lost 3 bases to trimming and J lost 5 bases; unmatched junction nucleotides: 3. Germline CDR1 and CDR2: MGHDK and SYGVNS. DNA for the CDR3: TGTGCCAGCAGTGACCAGGGACTAGCGGACAATGAGCAGTTCTTC. This sequence encodes CASSDQGLADNEQFF.

This CDR3 is CSVARRGGAKTYEQYF. The DNA of the CDR3 is TGCAGCGTTGCCCGCCGGGGCGGGGCTAAGACCTACGAGCAGTACTTC. The chain is built from TRBV29-1 and TRBJ2-7, with a weak D call TRBD2 (6 bases). Trimming took off 4 bases at V and 2 bases at J, with 21 bases between the two ends. Germline V lookup: CDR1 SQVTM, CDR2 ANQGSEA. The CDR3 has 16 residues.

The rearrangement uses TRBV5-8 and TRBJ2-3; perhaps TRBD1 as D (6 bases). CDR3 length equals 13 residues. The germline V gene has CDR1 SGHTS and CDR2 YDEGEE. Trimming cost V 2 bases and J 4 bases, with 8 bases left between them. Here the CDR3 DNA reads TGTGCCAGCAGCTTACAGGGAGCAGATACGCAGTATTTT. This sequence encodes CASSLQGADTQYF.

The chain has TRBV5-4 and TRBJ1-4, with TRBD1 matching 8 bases. This CDR3 spans 14 amino acids. Trimming cost V 2 bases and J 8 bases; bases outside gene matches: 5. CDR1 and CDR2 (germline): SGHNT, YYREEE (reference sequence). The CDR3 DNA reads TGTGCCAGCAGCTTCAGGGGGCGAGAGGAAAAACTGTTTTTT. Amino acid sequence: CASSFRGREEKLFF.

V is TRBV7-2 and J is TRBJ2-7; a weak D match, TRBD2 (5 bases). The CDR3 has 16 amino acids. Trimming took off 2 bases at V and 6 bases at J, with 20 bases between the two ends. Germline assignment: CDR1 SGHTA and CDR2 FQGNSA. CDR3: CASSLWLLGDSGEQYF. The CDR3 nucleotides read TGTGCCAGCAGCTTATGGCTATTGGGAGACTCGGGCGAGCAGTACTTC.

The chain is built from TRBV5-6 and TRBJ2-5; maybe TRBD1 (6 bases). Per the germline V gene, CDR1 is SGHDT and CDR2 is YYEEEE. The CDR3 extends over 16 amino acids. Trimming left V 3 bases short and J 3 bases short, with 18 bases between. This chain's CDR3 is CASSSRQDESEETQYF. The CDR3 DNA sequence: TGTGCCAGCAGCTCGAGACAGGACGAGTCTGAAGAGACCCAGTACTTC.

This chain uses TRBV5-1 with TRBJ2-1, with D maybe TRBD1 (6 bases). In germline, CDR1 is SGHRS, CDR2 YFSETQ. CDR3 length equals 17 residues. V was clipped by 0 bases and J by 4 bases, with 17 bases between them. CDR3 in amino acids: CASSLAFLGDRYNEQFF. As DNA, the CDR3 is TGCGCCAGCAGCTTGGCCTTCCTGGGCGACAGGTACAATGAGCAGTTCTTC.

This clone was recorded a few times. The rearrangement joins TRBV30 to TRBJ2-7; D remains ambiguous. The CDR3 consists of 12 residues. Germline lookup yields CDR1 GTSNPN and CDR2 SVGIG (reference sequence). Deletions cut 3 bases from V and 3 bases from J, with 9 bases between. CDR3 DNA: TGTGCCTGGAGCCTGACTGGCTACGAGCAGTACTTC. This translates into CAWSLTGYEQYF.

J is TRBJ2-2 and V is TRBV4-3, with D perhaps matching TRBD2 (6 bases). This CDR3 is built from 13 residues. Trimming took off 1 base at V and 8 bases at J, with 8 bases between the two ends. The V gene's germline CDR1 is LGHNA and CDR2 YSLEER. The CDR3 sequence: CASSQGEVGELFF. The CDR3 DNA follows: TGCGCCAGCAGCCAAGGGGAGGTAGGGGAGCTGTTTTTT.

V and J are TRBV2 and TRBJ1-3; D gene ambiguous. CDR3 length equals 15 residues. The germline V gene encodes CDR1 SNHLY and CDR2 FYNNEI. Deletions cut 6 bases from V and 0 bases from J, with 12 bases between. CDR3 protein: CASSEPGGSGNTIYF. The CDR3 DNA follows: TGTGCCAGCAGCGAACCGGGTGGCTCTGGAAACACCATATATTTT.

This chain joins TRBV13 and TRBJ2-1; D is perhaps TRBD1 (7 bases). Trimming cost V 1 base and J 0 bases, with 10 bases left between them. This CDR3 spans 16 amino acids. In germline, CDR1 is PRHDT, CDR2 FYEKMQ (reference sequence). The CDR3 loop reads CASSLAGGGSYNEQFF. CDR3 nucleotides: TGTGCCAGCAGCTTAGCAGGGGGAGGCTCCTACAATGAGCAGTTCTTC.

This sequence joins TRBV10-3 and TRBJ1-1; 9 bases map to TRBD1. This CDR3 is built from 14 residues. The germline gives CDR1 ENHRY, CDR2 SYGVKD. V shed 6 bases, J shed 4 bases, and the junction held 6 bases outside the gene matches. The CDR3 sequence is CAIRDGQGTTEAFF. In DNA form, the CDR3 reads TGTGCCATCAGGGATGGACAGGGGACCACTGAAGCTTTCTTT.

The chain carries TRBV7-9 and TRBJ2-7; TRBD2 aligns across 8 bases. V shed 5 bases, J shed 1 base, and the junction held 13 bases outside the gene matches. Germline lookup yields CDR1 SEHNR and CDR2 FQNEAQ (reference sequence). The CDR3 is 17 residues long. The DNA for the CDR3 is TGTGCCAGCAGCGTCTCCACACTAGCGGCTAGATCCTACGAGCAGTACTTC. It translates to CASSVSTLAARSYEQYF.

The chain employs TRBV7-8 and TRBJ2-1, with 8 bases aligning to TRBD2. The CDR3 consists of 15 residues. The V gene end was trimmed by 4 bases and the J gene end by 4 bases; junction bases not matched to a gene: 6. Germline-derived CDR1 and CDR2 are SGHVS and FQNEAQ. The CDR3 spells CASSSRLAKYNEQFF. The CDR3, as DNA: TGTGCCAGCAGCTCAAGACTAGCGAAATACAATGAGCAGTTCTTC.

The table lists this clone with a count of one. V gene TRBV27 combines with J gene TRBJ1-1; TRBD1 agrees at 9 bases. J gave up 10 bases and V 5 bases, and 5 bases lay outside the gene matches. In germline, CDR1 is MNHEY, CDR2 SMNVEV (reference sequence). The CDR3 is 12 amino acids. The CDR3 nucleotides read TGTGCCAGCAGTGACAGGGGGAGGACAGCTTTCTTT. Protein sequence: CASSDRGRTAFF.

The chain is built from TRBV7-9 and TRBJ2-5; TRBD2 aligns across 7 bases. J gave up 5 bases and V 5 bases, and 14 bases lay outside the gene matches. Germline V lookup: CDR1 SEHNR, CDR2 FQNEAQ (reference sequence). This CDR3 comprises 16 residues. CDR3 residues: CASSPRRSGGGETQYF. CDR3 in DNA: TGTGCCAGCAGCCCCCGTAGGTCGGGAGGAGGGGAGACCCAGTACTTC.

The chain recombines TRBV7-9 with TRBJ1-3; no clear D gene. Trimming shortened V by 5 bases and J by 2 bases, and 16 bases separated the two germline ends. The germline V gene encodes CDR1 SEHNR and CDR2 FQNEAQ (reference sequence). The CDR3 runs to 16 residues. The CDR3: CASSPITSRAGNTIYF. The CDR3, as DNA: TGTGCCAGCAGCCCAATAACCTCGAGAGCTGGAAACACCATATATTTT.

This clone was observed a handful of times. This chain joins TRBV11-2 and TRBJ2-3; D not certain. This CDR3 has 16 amino acids. Germline V gives CDR1 SGHAT, CDR2 FQNNGV. Trimming cost V 7 bases and J 0 bases, with 17 bases left between them. The CDR3 DNA sequence: TGTGCCAGCACCCCTGGAGCGCTGGCTAGCACAGATACGCAGTATTTT. This encodes CASTPGALASTDTQYF.

The chain is built from TRBV2 and TRBJ2-7; the D gene is possibly TRBD2 (5 bases). The CDR3 loop spans 15 amino acids. Germline assignment: CDR1 SNHLY and CDR2 FYNNEI. With 3 bases removed from V and 2 bases from J, the gap between germline ends came to 14 bases. The CDR3 loop is CASSESPERAYEQYF. The DNA of the CDR3 is TGTGCCAGCAGTGAGTCTCCGGAGAGGGCCTACGAGCAGTACTTC.

This clone showed up just a few times. V is TRBV18 and J is TRBJ2-3; the match to TRBD1 covers 11 bases. This CDR3 contains 16 residues. Germline CDR1 reads KGHSH; CDR2 reads LQKENI. V trimming: 4 bases; J trimming: 3 bases; junction bases outside the gene matches: 6. This CDR3 reads CASSQYRDRGTDTQYF. Written as DNA, the CDR3 is TGTGCCAGCTCACAATACCGGGACAGGGGGACAGATACGCAGTATTTT.

The V call is TRBV7-8, the J call TRBJ1-6; D remains unclear. Trimming pared 2 bases from V and 7 bases from J, leaving 15 bases between. The CDR3 consists of 16 residues. Germline CDR1 and CDR2: SGHVS and FQNEAQ. CDR3 sequence reads: CASSLPKGVGNSPLHF. In DNA, the CDR3 is TGTGCCAGCAGCTTACCAAAGGGAGTGGGGAATTCACCCCTCCACTTT.

In this sample, this clone turned up a few times. The chain employs TRBV4-1 and TRBJ2-7, with D unclear. V shed 1 base and J shed 0 bases, with 10 bases lying between them. This CDR3 spans 15 amino acids. CDR1 is MGHRA, CDR2 YSYEKL, per germline. The CDR3 protein is CASSQASDTSYEQYF. CDR3 DNA: TGCGCCAGCAGCCAAGCGAGTGATACCTCCTACGAGCAGTACTTC.

This clone was observed a handful of times. The V gene is TRBV2, the J gene TRBJ1-5; D unresolved. CDR1 is SNHLY and CDR2 is FYNNEI in the germline V gene. V lost 4 bases, J lost 0 bases, and 7 bases lay in between. This CDR3 contains 14 residues. The CDR3 nucleotides read TGTGCCAGCAGTGCCGGGTATAGCAATCAGCCCCAGCATTTT. Translating it yields CASSAGYSNQPQHF.

This clone was found a few times. The rearrangement uses TRBV2 and TRBJ1-2; the match to TRBD1 covers 8 bases. The CDR3 has 14 amino acids. The J segment lost 8 bases and the V segment lost 6 bases, leaving 11 bases of the junction unmatched. Germline lookup yields CDR1 SNHLY and CDR2 FYNNEI. The CDR3 region is CASSPETGAGGYTF. CDR3 nucleotide sequence: TGTGCCAGCAGCCCCGAGACAGGGGCAGGCGGCTACACCTTC.

This clone was seen only a few times. The genes are TRBV30 and TRBJ1-1, with 10 nucleotides matching TRBD1. Germline CDR1 is GTSNPN and CDR2 is SVGIG (reference sequence). Unmatched junction bases numbered 9, after V lost 6 bases and J lost 5 bases. The CDR3 extends over 14 amino acids. The CDR3 nucleotides read TGTGCCTGTACAAGACAGGGGGCGAGGACTGAAGCTTTCTTT. Translated, it gives CACTRQGARTEAFF. Combining the CDR3 with reference TRBV30 and TRBJ1-1 gives the whole variable domain SQTIHQWPATLVQPVGSPLSLECTVEGTSNPNLYWYRQAAGRGLQLLFYSVGIGQISSEVPQNLSASRPQDRQFILSSKKLLLSDSGFYLCACTRQGARTEAFFGQGTRLTVV.

This clone has only one observation. The chain uses TRBV10-3 and TRBJ2-3; 9 bases fit TRBD1. J was trimmed by 6 bases and V by 4 bases; bases with no gene match: 8. This CDR3 spans 15 amino acids. The germline CDR1 and CDR2 sequences are ENHRY and SYGVKD. CDR3 DNA: TGTGCCATCAGTGCGCCTGGGACAGGGCGGGATACGCAGTATTTT. It yields the protein CAISAPGTGRDTQYF.